This T cell receptor beta chain comes out of a study of shared clonotypes between healthy human individuals. In the sorted-subset replicate PCRs, 150 to 200 ng DNA, some 30,000 T cell genomes, was used. Profiled with immunoSEQ multiplex PCR; TCRdb holds only in-frame clones, not every one. This repertoire shows approximately 1.9 million clones, just over 90% found once; its top ten account for more than 1.5%. Germline CDR1 is SGHDT and CDR2 is YYEEEE. V dropped 2 bases and J dropped 4; count of bases not matched to a gene: 6. This CDR3 comprises 15 residues. Naive CD8 cells, CD45RO-negative and positively selected for CCR7, excluded terminally differentiated effector memory CD45RA+ cells.

The receptor's source is a young man in good health. Some clones in this sample may be carry-over from other donors' samples. The chain employs TRBV5-6 and TRBJ2-5; TRBD2 matches 9 bases. The specimen sequenced was naive CD8+ T cells from PBMCs. Written as DNA, the CDR3 is TGTGCCAGCAGCTTAGGCGGGAGGGCCGTAGAGACCCAGTACTTC. Translating it yields CASSLGGRAVETQYF.